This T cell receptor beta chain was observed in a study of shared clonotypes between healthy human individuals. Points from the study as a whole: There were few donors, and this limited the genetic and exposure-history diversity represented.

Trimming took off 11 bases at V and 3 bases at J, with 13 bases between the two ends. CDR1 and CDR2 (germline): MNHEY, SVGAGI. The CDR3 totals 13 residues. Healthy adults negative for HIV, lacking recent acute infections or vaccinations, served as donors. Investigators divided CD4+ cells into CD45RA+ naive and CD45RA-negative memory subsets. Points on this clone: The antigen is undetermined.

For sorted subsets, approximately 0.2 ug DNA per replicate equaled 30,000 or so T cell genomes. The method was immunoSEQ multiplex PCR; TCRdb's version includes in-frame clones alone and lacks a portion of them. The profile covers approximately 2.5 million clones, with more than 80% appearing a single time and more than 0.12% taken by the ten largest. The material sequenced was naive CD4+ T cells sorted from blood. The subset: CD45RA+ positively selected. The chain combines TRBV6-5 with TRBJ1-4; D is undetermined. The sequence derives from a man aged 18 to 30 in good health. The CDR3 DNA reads TGTGCCGCTCGAGGGAGGGCTAATGAAAAACTGTTTTTT. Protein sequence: CAARGRANEKLFF.